This TCR beta chain was profiled in a study of blood T cell repertoires in COVID-19. Germline lookup yields CDR1 LNHNV and CDR2 YYDKDF (reference sequence). The CDR3 is 17 residues long. Trimming removed 0 bases from V and 1 base from J, with 14 bases in between. Some clones are missing from TCRdb's copy, which holds only in-frame ones; the method was immunoSEQ multiplex PCR. The sample comprises 450,000 to 500,000 clones, roughly nine tenths of which are singletons, and roughly 0.7% rests with the top ten. The chain carries TRBV15 and TRBJ2-3, with a weak D call TRBD1 (6 bases). The sample taken for sequencing was PBMCs or T cells enriched from blood (not recorded which). The TCR was taken from a young woman who had recovered from COVID-19. The CDR3 DNA sequence: TGTGCCACCAGCAGAGATAGGGTAGGGGGAGGCACAGATACGCAGTATTTT. Protein sequence: CATSRDRVGGGTDTQYF.